These 24 T cell receptor beta chains were all obtained from the same sample, sequenced in a study of memory CD4+ T cells and cytomegalovirus serostatus. The data were produced by immunoSEQ multiplex PCR, yet TCRdb's version contains in-frame clones alone and is incomplete. The sample has tens of thousands of clones, over 75% seen once. The sort gate was single viable CD3+CD4+CD8-CD45RO+ cells for memory CD4+ T cells. Sequencing used memory CD4+ T cells from blood. The receptors here all came from an adult in good health and CMV-seronegative.

The CDR3 is CASTERGNRLDRANVLTF. The CDR3 DNA follows: TGTGCCAGCACCGAAAGGGGTAATCGGTTAGATAGGGCCAACGTCCTGACTTTC. This chain connects TRBV11-2 to TRBJ2-6; TRBD1 might be the D (5 bases). Trimming shortened V by 7 bases and J by 5 bases, and 24 bases separated the two germline ends. The CDR3 covers 18 residues. CDR1 SGHAT and CDR2 FQNNGV come from the germline V gene.

This clone showed up just once. The rearrangement joins TRBV6-1 to TRBJ1-1; D ambiguous. Trimming shortened V by 8 bases and J by 1 base, and 14 bases separated the two germline ends. This CDR3 is 14 amino acids long. Germline CDR1 reads MNHNS; CDR2 reads SASEGT. CDR3 sequence: CASAGWTGNTEAFF. In DNA form, the CDR3 reads TGTGCCAGCGCTGGCTGGACGGGGAACACTGAAGCTTTCTTT.

J is TRBJ1-5 and V is TRBV2; 10 bases fit TRBD1. This CDR3 comprises 14 residues. From germline, CDR1 is SNHLY and CDR2 FYNNEI. J lost 5 bases, V lost 6 bases, and 4 bases had no gene match. This CDR3 reads CASRMDRGDQPQHF. Here the CDR3 DNA reads TGTGCCAGCAGGATGGACAGGGGGGATCAGCCCCAGCATTTT.

V and J are TRBV19 and TRBJ1-2; D not resolved. The germline V and J ends were trimmed by 4 bases and 6 bases, with 18 bases remaining between them. The CDR3 runs 15 residues. The germline V gene has CDR1 LNHDA and CDR2 SQIVND (reference sequence). The DNA for the CDR3 is TGTGCCAGTAGTAACCGACGCCAACAATATAATGGCTACACCTTC. Encoded protein: CASSNRRQQYNGYTF.

V is TRBV4-2 and J is TRBJ2-4; tentative D call: TRBD1 (6 bases). V lost 4 bases and J lost 0, with 19 bases in between. CDR1 and CDR2 (germline): LGHNA, YNFKEQ. The CDR3 has 18 amino acids. CDR3 in amino acids: CASSLDGRTALAKNIQYF. The CDR3 region has the DNA TGTGCCAGCAGCCTTGACGGAAGGACAGCGCTAGCCAAAAACATTCAGTACTTC.

The chain has TRBV28 and TRBJ2-3; D remains unclear. Trimming shortened V by 2 bases and J by 9 bases, and 9 bases separated the two germline ends. Germline lookup yields CDR1 MDHEN and CDR2 SYDVKM. CDR3 length equals 12 residues. The CDR3 DNA is TGTGCCAGCAGTTTAGGAATCGACACGCAGTATTTT. This codes for CASSLGIDTQYF.

This chain joins TRBV5-8 and TRBJ1-6, with D tentatively TRBD1 (5 bases). The CDR3 has 15 residues. From germline, CDR1 is SGHTS and CDR2 YDEGEE. V lost 2 bases, J lost 9 bases, and 15 bases lay in between. The CDR3 sequence is CASSLRGAYGSPLHF. DNA of the CDR3: TGTGCCAGCAGCTTAAGGGGAGCTTATGGTTCACCCCTCCACTTT.

This chain uses TRBV5-1 with TRBJ2-7; D is uncertain. Germline CDR1 reads SGHRS; CDR2 reads YFSETQ. This CDR3 has 14 residues. Deletions cut 0 bases from V and 5 bases from J, with 12 bases between. In DNA form, the CDR3 reads TGCGCCAGCAGCTTGGCCGGCACCACTAACGAGCAGTACTTC. Its translation is CASSLAGTTNEQYF.

This rearrangement joins TRBV4-1 to TRBJ2-1; D unclear. Germline V gene lookup returns CDR1 MGHRA and CDR2 YSYEKL. V lost 4 bases and J lost 7, with 8 bases in between. The CDR3 has 12 residues. CDR3 nucleotide sequence: TGCGCCAGCAGCCCCTTAGGGAATGAGCAGTTCTTC. It translates to CASSPLGNEQFF.

As to this clone: The sample holds other DNA sequences that translate to the same CDR3. The chain links TRBV6-1 to TRBJ2-7; 9 nucleotides line up with TRBD2. With V trimmed by 1 base and J by 2 bases, 3 bases remained unmatched. This CDR3 region has 15 residues. Germline CDR1 reads MNHNS; CDR2 reads SASEGT. The CDR3 is CASSEGGLAPYEQYF. DNA of the CDR3: TGTGCCAGCAGTGAAGGGGGACTAGCCCCCTACGAGCAGTACTTC.

The chain joins TRBV6-5 to TRBJ1-2, with a tentative D call TRBD1 (5 bases). Germline V gene lookup returns CDR1 MNHEY and CDR2 SVGAGI. Trimming removed 6 bases at V and 6 bases at J, with 11 bases between. The CDR3 contains 12 residues. CDR3 sequence: CASRGRTHGYTF. CDR3 DNA sequence: TGTGCCAGCAGGGGCAGGACACATGGCTACACCTTC.

The V gene is TRBV18, the J gene TRBJ1-2, with D possibly TRBD1 on 6 matching bases. Germline loops: CDR1 KGHSH, CDR2 LQKENI. V lost 3 bases to trimming and J lost 8 bases, with 22 bases between them. The CDR3 covers 16 residues. In nucleotides, the CDR3 is TGTGCCAGCTCACCGGGTAAAGCAGAAGGGACACGCGGCTACACCTTC. Residues: CASSPGKAEGTRGYTF.

The genes are TRBV6-5 and TRBJ1-2, with a tentative D call TRBD1 (5 bases). Trimming shortened V by 2 bases and J by 4 bases, and 17 bases separated the two germline ends. This CDR3 region has 16 residues. Per the germline V gene, CDR1 is MNHEY and CDR2 is SVGAGI. The CDR3 sequence: CASSYRGNVQGYGYTF. The DNA for the CDR3 is TGTGCCAGCAGTTACCGAGGAAATGTGCAGGGCTATGGCTACACCTTC.

This clone was observed a few times. The chain joins TRBV7-9 to TRBJ1-1; TRBD1 aligns across 9 bases. Per the germline V gene, CDR1 is SEHNR and CDR2 is FQNEAQ (reference sequence). This CDR3 is 14 amino acids long. V lost 5 bases to trimming and J lost 7 bases; unmatched junction nucleotides: 8. The CDR3 sequence is CASSPQWGQGEAFF. CDR3 sequence (DNA): TGTGCCAGCAGCCCCCAATGGGGACAGGGTGAAGCTTTCTTT.

J is TRBJ2-2 and V is TRBV28, with a weak D call TRBD2 (5 bases). The V end was cut by 4 bases, the J end by 7 bases, with 7 bases between. The CDR3 contains 12 residues. Germline CDR1 and CDR2: MDHEN and SYDVKM. The CDR3 is CASSSAGGELFF. The CDR3 bases are TGTGCCAGCAGTTCGGCGGGCGGGGAGCTGTTTTTT. The complete variable domain, with remaining parts taken from reference TRBV28 and TRBJ2-2, reads DVKVTQSSRYLVKRTGEKVFLECVQDMDHENMFWYRQDPGLGLRLIYFSYDVKMKEKGDIPEGYSVSREKKERFSLILESASTNQTSMYLCASSSAGGELFFGEGSRLTVL.

This chain uses TRBV7-9 with TRBJ2-7; unclear D gene. Trimming shortened V by 1 base and J by 10 bases, and 8 bases separated the two germline ends. The CDR3 runs to 11 residues. The germline gives CDR1 SEHNR, CDR2 FQNEAQ (reference sequence). The CDR3 DNA follows: TGTGCCAGCAGCTTAGGAGGCCTCCAGTACTTC. This translates into CASSLGGLQYF.

The gene calls are TRBV5-1 and TRBJ1-3; a possible D gene is TRBD1 (6 bases). Germline V gives CDR1 SGHRS, CDR2 YFSETQ. Trimming shortened V by 4 bases and J by 2 bases, and 16 bases separated the two germline ends. The CDR3 sequence is 16 residues long. CDR3 bases: TGCGCCAGCAGCCAGACTGAACAGGGACCTGGAAACACCATATATTTT. This sequence encodes CASSQTEQGPGNTIYF.

The rearrangement links TRBV5-1 to TRBJ1-2; D not certain. The V gene's germline CDR1 is SGHRS and CDR2 YFSETQ. Between the trimmed V and J ends, which lost 4 bases and 7 bases, there was a span of 20 bases. The CDR3 is 15 amino acids. The CDR3 sequence: CASSPDPGRGGGYTF. The CDR3, as DNA: TGCGCCAGCAGCCCCGATCCAGGCCGGGGAGGTGGCTACACCTTC.

The sample holds one count of this clone. This chain joins TRBV6-5 and TRBJ1-4; TRBD1 agrees at 8 bases. V dropped 6 bases and J dropped 7; count of bases not matched to a gene: 7. Germline V lookup: CDR1 MNHEY, CDR2 SVGAGI. CDR3 length: 14 amino acids. The CDR3 DNA reads TGTGCCAGCAGAACAGGGGGGTCGCGTGAAAAACTGTTTTTT. Residues: CASRTGGSREKLFF.

This chain connects TRBV5-4 to TRBJ2-5; D ambiguous. The CDR3 runs to 13 residues. Trimming removed 2 bases at V and 1 base at J, with 6 bases between. The germline CDR1 and CDR2 sequences are SGHNT and YYREEE (reference sequence). The CDR3 here is CASSFGIQETQYF. The CDR3 DNA is TGTGCCAGCAGCTTCGGAATCCAAGAGACCCAGTACTTC.

J is TRBJ1-2 and V is TRBV19; 7 bases map to TRBD1. The CDR3 runs to 14 residues. The V gene's germline CDR1 is LNHDA and CDR2 SQIVND (reference sequence). V gave up 5 bases and J gave up 0 bases; unmatched junction bases: 3. The CDR3 sequence: CASSSGQSNYGYTF. CDR3 DNA: TGTGCCAGTAGTTCGGGACAGTCTAACTATGGCTACACCTTC. Using reference TRBV19 and TRBJ1-2 for the parts outside the CDR3, the full variable domain is DGGITQSPKYLFRKEGQNVTLSCEQNLNHDAMYWYRQDPGQGLRLIYYSQIVNDFQKGDIAEGYSVSREKKESFPLTVTSAQKNPTAFYLCASSSGQSNYGYTFGSGTRLTVV.

In its sample, this clone was seen once. The chain uses TRBV6-5 and TRBJ1-5, with D possibly being TRBD1 (6 bases). Germline values: CDR1 MNHEY, CDR2 SVGAGI. This CDR3 region has 14 residues. The V and J ends lost 7 bases and 6 bases respectively, with 16 bases between them. CDR3 loop: CASTRQERGQPQHF. CDR3 nucleotides: TGTGCCAGCACTCGACAGGAACGGGGTCAGCCCCAGCATTTT.

This chain uses TRBV19 with TRBJ1-5, with D unclear. V gave up 10 bases and J gave up 3 bases, with 7 bases separating them. The CDR3 is 11 amino acids. Germline V gives CDR1 LNHDA, CDR2 SQIVND (reference sequence). CDR3 protein: CANSVNQPQHF. In DNA form, the CDR3 reads TGTGCCAATTCCGTCAATCAGCCCCAGCATTTT.

This clone has a handful of counts. The rearrangement uses TRBV2 and TRBJ2-5; D might be TRBD1 or TRBD2, each matching 5 bases. V lost 5 bases and J 2 bases, leaving 12 bases between the germline ends. The CDR3 length is 14 residues. Germline V gene lookup returns CDR1 SNHLY and CDR2 FYNNEI. The CDR3 DNA follows: TGTGCCAGCAGTCCGGGACGGAGGCAAGAGACCCAGTACTTC. It yields the protein CASSPGRRQETQYF.